The rows below give T cell receptor beta chains drawn from one sample of a study of T cells after yellow fever vaccination. TCRdb reprocessed the 5' RACE reads via MiXCR and lists one record per CDR3 protein. The sample comprises about 350,000 distinct CDR3 sequences, around 8.1% of which are singletons, and 17% rests with the top ten. Source: PBMCs, taken more than 35 days after the first yellow fever vaccination. The receptors were sampled from a man aged 18 to 35 who received the YFV17D yellow fever vaccine. Both conserved end residues are part of each CDR3. Each record gives: V gene, J gene, clone size, D gene, CDR3 DNA, CDR3 protein. The D gene is left open where the match is weak. Some rows mark clone size as missing; the rest say once, few, many or name a class of expanded clone.

TRBV3-1,TRBJ1-2,few,-,TGTGCCAGCAGCAAGGCAGCCTATGGCTACACCTTC,CASSKAAYGYTF
TRBV6-6,TRBJ1-2,many,-,TGTGCCAGCAGTTACAGGGGTTTCGACTACACCTTC,CASSYRGFDYTF
TRBV6-1,TRBJ1-1,many,TRBD1,TGTGCCAGCTCCTCACCCACAGGGGGCGAAGCTTTCTTT,CASSSPTGGEAFF
TRBV9,TRBJ2-6,few,-,TGTGCCAGCAGCCCCCAGGCAGGCGGGGCCAACGTCCTGACTTTC,CASSPQAGGANVLTF
TRBV12-3/TRBV12-4,TRBJ1-1,many,-,TGTGCCAGCGGAGGGGGGGTCCCAAGGATTGAAGCTTTCTTT,CASGGGVPRIEAFF
TRBV19,TRBJ2-1,few,-,TGTGCCAGTAGTATAGTCGGGCACAGGACATACAATGAGCAGTTCTTC,CASSIVGHRTYNEQFF
TRBV7-2,TRBJ2-2,-,-,TGTGCCAGCATGTGGACCAACCTGAACACCGGGGAGCTGTTTTTT,CASMWTNLNTGELFF
TRBV3-1,TRBJ1-6,-,-,TGTGCCAGCAGCCAAGGGGGGTCCTCCTATAATTCACCCCTCCACTTT,CASSQGGSSYNSPLHF
TRBV10-3,TRBJ2-1,few,TRBD1,TGTGCCATCAGTGGGGACAGCCCGTACAATGAGCAGTTCTTC,CAISGDSPYNEQFF
TRBV20-1,TRBJ1-2,-,-,TGCAGTGCTAGAGACTCGCCCAACTATGGCTACACCTTC,CSARDSPNYGYTF
TRBV4-1,TRBJ2-3,-,-,TGCGCCAGCAGCCAATCCAGGGGGGCGTTAGATACGCAGTATTTT,CASSQSRGALDTQYF
TRBV20-1,TRBJ2-1,-,-,TGCAGTGCAATCCCTTCAGGGGCCCCCTACAATGAGCAGTTCTTC,CSAIPSGAPYNEQFF
TRBV20-1,TRBJ1-5,once,TRBD1,TGCAGTGCTCCCACGAGGGACAGGGGGAACCAGCCCCAGCATTTT,CSAPTRDRGNQPQHF
TRBV10-3,TRBJ2-3,few,-,TGTGCCATCAGTGAGTCGGGGGGACGCACAGATACGCAGTATTTT,CAISESGGRTDTQYF
TRBV4-3,TRBJ2-5,many,TRBD2,TGCGCCAGCAGCCAAGATCGGGGGGGTCAAGAGACCCAGTACTTC,CASSQDRGGQETQYF
TRBV7-9,TRBJ1-2,few,-,TGTGCCAGCAGCTGGGACAACTATGGCTACACCTTC,CASSWDNYGYTF
TRBV5-1,TRBJ2-3,few,TRBD1,TGCGCCAGCACTTTGGGGACAGGGACAACAGATACGCAGTATTTT,CASTLGTGTTDTQYF
TRBV15,TRBJ2-7,many,-,TGTGCCACCAGCAGAGGTGGGGCCAGCTACGAGCAGTACTTC,CATSRGGASYEQYF
TRBV20-1,TRBJ2-1,-,-,TGCAGTGCTAGGACAGGCGGCGACGAGCAGTTCTTC,CSARTGGDEQFF
TRBV19,TRBJ1-1,few,-,TGTGCCAGTAGTATAGAGTGGGACCAGACTGAAGCTTTCTTT,CASSIEWDQTEAFF
TRBV9,TRBJ2-3,few,-,TGTGCCAGCAGCGTAGTGGGGGGCACGTGGGATACGCAGTATTTT,CASSVVGGTWDTQYF
TRBV5-1,TRBJ2-2,-,-,TGCGCCAGCAGCTTAGTCCCAGCCGGGGAGCTGTTTTTT,CASSLVPAGELFF
TRBV4-1,TRBJ1-5,few,-,TGCGCCAGCAGCCAATATGCAGGGTCCAATCAGCCCCAGCATTTT,CASSQYAGSNQPQHF
TRBV20-1,TRBJ1-4,-,TRBD1,TGCAGTGTCTCCGCAGGGGGCGTTAATGAAAAACTGTTTTTT,CSVSAGGVNEKLFF
TRBV27,TRBJ2-5,few,-,TGTGCCAGCAGTTCAACGGGGGCCCTCCCTCGGAAGACCCAGTACTTC,CASSSTGALPRKTQYF
TRBV20-1,TRBJ2-2,few,-,TGCAGTGCCAGGACAAACACCGGGGAGCTGTTTTTT,CSARTNTGELFF
TRBV6-5,TRBJ1-6,-,-,TGTGCCAGCAGTTACGGGGGGAGGACCTCCTATAATTCACCCCTCCACTTT,CASSYGGRTSYNSPLHF
TRBV4-1,TRBJ1-6,-,-,TGCGCCAGCAGCCTCCGAGGGACTTTTGATTCACCCCTCCACTTT,CASSLRGTFDSPLHF
TRBV20-1,TRBJ2-3,few,-,TGCAGTGCAGCGGCCACAGATACGCAGTATTTT,CSAAATDTQYF
TRBV2,TRBJ1-1,-,TRBD1,TGTGCCAGCAGTGAGGACCCAACAGGGGGCATGGGTGAAGCTTTCTTT,CASSEDPTGGMGEAFF
TRBV15,TRBJ2-5,few,TRBD2,TGTGCCACCAGCAGATCTCTCGGGGCTAGCGGGGTAGAGACCCAGTACTTC,CATSRSLGASGVETQYF
TRBV7-2,TRBJ2-1,many,TRBD2,TGTGCCAGCGGGCGGGGGAGCTCCTACAATGAGCAGTTCTTC,CASGRGSSYNEQFF
TRBV7-2,TRBJ1-5,-,-,TGTGCCAGCAGCTTAGCGGCAGGGGTAAAACAGCCCCAGCATTTT,CASSLAAGVKQPQHF
TRBV5-1,TRBJ1-1,-,TRBD1,TGCGCCAGCAGCTTGGCCGACAGGGCCATGAACACTGAAGCTTTCTTT,CASSLADRAMNTEAFF
TRBV5-1,TRBJ2-5,few,-,TGCGCCAGCAGAAGGGGACAAGAGACCCAGTACTTC,CASRRGQETQYF
TRBV7-2,TRBJ1-6,once,-,TGTGCCAGCAGCTTACGTGTGGGATCACCCCTCCACTTT,CASSLRVGSPLHF
TRBV12-3/TRBV12-4,TRBJ2-5,few,TRBD2,TGTGCCAGCAGTTTGTCCGCGGGGGGGCAGGAGACCCAGTACTTC,CASSLSAGGQETQYF
TRBV7-2,TRBJ2-7,once,-,TGTGCCAGCAGCTTAAATGCGTGGCCCCCCGCAGGGTACGAGCAGTACTTC,CASSLNAWPPAGYEQYF
TRBV7-7,TRBJ2-3,many,TRBD2,TGTGCTAGCAGCTTAGCGGGGGCCGGTGATACGCAGTATTTT,CASSLAGAGDTQYF
TRBV7-2,TRBJ1-5,many,-,TGTGCCAGCAGCCGGCAAAGGGTTCAGCCCCAGCATTTT,CASSRQRVQPQHF